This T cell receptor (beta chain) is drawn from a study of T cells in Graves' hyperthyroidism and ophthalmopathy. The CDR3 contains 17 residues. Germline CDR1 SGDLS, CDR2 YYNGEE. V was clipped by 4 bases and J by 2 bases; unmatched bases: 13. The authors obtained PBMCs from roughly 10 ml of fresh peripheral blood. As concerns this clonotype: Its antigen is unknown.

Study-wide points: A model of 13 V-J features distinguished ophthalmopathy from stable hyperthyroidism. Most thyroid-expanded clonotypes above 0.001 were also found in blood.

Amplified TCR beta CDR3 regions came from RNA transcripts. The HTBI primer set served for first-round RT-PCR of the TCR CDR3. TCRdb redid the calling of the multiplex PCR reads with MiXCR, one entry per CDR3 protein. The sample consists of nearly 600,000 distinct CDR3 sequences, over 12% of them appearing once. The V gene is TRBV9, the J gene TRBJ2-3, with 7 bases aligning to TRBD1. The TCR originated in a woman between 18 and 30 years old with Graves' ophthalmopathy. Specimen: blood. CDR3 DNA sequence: TGTGCCAGCAGCCTCTGGGACAGAGGTCCTCCCACAGATACGCAGTATTTT. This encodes CASSLWDRGPPTDTQYF.